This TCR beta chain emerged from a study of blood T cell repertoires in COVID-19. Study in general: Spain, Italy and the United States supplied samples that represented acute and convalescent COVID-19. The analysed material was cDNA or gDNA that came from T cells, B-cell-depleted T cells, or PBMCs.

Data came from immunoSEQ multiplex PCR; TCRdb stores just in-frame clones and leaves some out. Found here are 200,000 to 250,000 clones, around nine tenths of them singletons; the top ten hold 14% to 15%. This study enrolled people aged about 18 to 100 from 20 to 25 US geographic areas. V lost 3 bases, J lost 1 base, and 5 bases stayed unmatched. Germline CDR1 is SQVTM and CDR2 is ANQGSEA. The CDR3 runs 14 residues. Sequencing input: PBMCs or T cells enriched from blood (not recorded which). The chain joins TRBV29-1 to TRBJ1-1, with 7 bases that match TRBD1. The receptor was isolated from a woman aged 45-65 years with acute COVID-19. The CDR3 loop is CSVDLTGPNTEAFF. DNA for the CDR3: TGCAGCGTTGACTTGACAGGGCCGAACACTGAAGCTTTCTTT.